A selection of T cell receptor beta chains follows, all from one sample in a study of blood T cell repertoires in COVID-19. Measured with immunoSEQ multiplex PCR; TCRdb has only the in-frame clones, and not every one. The sample yields approximately 300,000 clones, around 84% seen once. Material for sequencing was PBMCs or T cells enriched from blood (not recorded which). These receptors all come from a woman aged 25 to 45 who had been exposed to COVID-19. Each CDR3 is given with its conserved first and last residue. A D gene is named only where the DNA matches it firmly. Part of the rows lack a size; the others show once, few, many or a class for expanded clones.

d_gene: TRBD1
j_gene: TRBJ1-2
abundance: .
v_gene: TRBV20-1
CDR3nt: TGCAGTGCTAGTTTGGGGACAGGGATAGGTGGCTATGGCTACACCTTC
CDR3aa: CSASLGTGIGGYGYTF

d_gene: .
j_gene: TRBJ1-3
abundance: .
v_gene: TRBV18
CDR3nt: TGTGCCAGCTCACTCACCGATTCACCAACACGCTCTGGAAACACCATATATTTT
CDR3aa: CASSLTDSPTRSGNTIYF

d_gene: TRBD1
j_gene: TRBJ1-1
abundance: .
v_gene: TRBV30
CDR3nt: TGTGCCTGGAGTTCCCGGGACAGGGCTGAAGCTTTCTTT
CDR3aa: CAWSSRDRAEAFF

d_gene: .
j_gene: TRBJ2-5
abundance: .
v_gene: TRBV5-1
CDR3nt: TGCGCCAGCAGCTTGGACAGGGGAGGTGAAGAGACCCAGTACTTC
CDR3aa: CASSLDRGGEETQYF

d_gene: .
j_gene: TRBJ2-7
abundance: .
v_gene: TRBV6-2/TRBV6-3
CDR3nt: TGTGCCAGCAGTTACCAAGCAGGGTCCGCTTCCACTTCCTACGAGCAGTACTTC
CDR3aa: CASSYQAGSASTSYEQYF

d_gene: .
j_gene: TRBJ2-2
abundance: .
v_gene: TRBV11-3
CDR3nt: TGTGCCAGCAGCTGGGGCAGGGGTTCTTCCGGGGAGCTGTTTTTT
CDR3aa: CASSWGRGSSGELFF

d_gene: TRBD1
j_gene: TRBJ1-3
abundance: .
v_gene: TRBV3-1/TRBV3-2
CDR3nt: TGTGCCAGCAGCCACGGACAGGGCAGAGACACCATATATTTT
CDR3aa: CASSHGQGRDTIYF

d_gene: .
j_gene: TRBJ2-3
abundance: .
v_gene: TRBV28
CDR3nt: TGTGCCACAGCGCCGGAGACTGAGGCGGATACGCAGTATTTT
CDR3aa: CATAPETEADTQYF

d_gene: TRBD1
j_gene: TRBJ2-7
abundance: .
v_gene: TRBV9
CDR3nt: TGTGCCAGCTCGGACCGGGACAGGGGTCGCGAGCAGTACTTC
CDR3aa: CASSDRDRGREQYF

d_gene: .
j_gene: TRBJ1-1
abundance: .
v_gene: TRBV6-5
CDR3nt: TGTGCCAGCAGGAGGTCGAATTCCCTGAACACTGAAGCTTTCTTT
CDR3aa: CASRRSNSLNTEAFF

d_gene: TRBD1
j_gene: TRBJ1-5
abundance: .
v_gene: TRBV28
CDR3nt: TGTGCCAGCAGTCCTAATCAGGGGGCAAGACAGCCCCAGCATTTT
CDR3aa: CASSPNQGARQPQHF

d_gene: TRBD2
j_gene: TRBJ2-7
abundance: once
v_gene: TRBV6-2/TRBV6-3
CDR3nt: TGTGCCAGCAGCCCAGGACTAGCGGGCTACGAGCAGTACTTC
CDR3aa: CASSPGLAGYEQYF

d_gene: .
j_gene: TRBJ1-6
abundance: .
v_gene: TRBV7-2
CDR3nt: TGTGCCAGCAGTTTCATTTTTTCCTATAATTCACCCCTCCACTTT
CDR3aa: CASSFIFSYNSPLHF

d_gene: .
j_gene: TRBJ1-6
abundance: .
v_gene: TRBV30
CDR3nt: TGTGGATCCCAGTCTCACTATATGTCACCCCTCCACTTT
CDR3aa: CGSQSHYMSPLHF

d_gene: .
j_gene: TRBJ2-3
abundance: .
v_gene: TRBV3-1/TRBV3-2
CDR3nt: TGTGCCAGCAGCCATACGGCGGTTCCTTTCTACGATACGCAGTATTTT
CDR3aa: CASSHTAVPFYDTQYF

d_gene: .
j_gene: TRBJ1-1
abundance: .
v_gene: TRBV25-1
CDR3nt: TGTGCCAGCAGTGATACCAGCGGCACTGAAGCTTTCTTT
CDR3aa: CASSDTSGTEAFF

d_gene: TRBD2
j_gene: TRBJ2-1
abundance: .
v_gene: TRBV12-5
CDR3nt: TGTGCCAGTTCTAGCGGGGGGTTGGGGTATGAGCAGTTCTTC
CDR3aa: CASSSGGLGYEQFF

d_gene: TRBD1
j_gene: TRBJ2-3
abundance: .
v_gene: TRBV4-1
CDR3nt: TGCGCCAGCAGCCCCCAAGGAGCCGGGACAGGGGCTAACATAATTGGAGATACGCAGTATTTT
CDR3aa: CASSPQGAGTGANIIGDTQYF

d_gene: TRBD1
j_gene: TRBJ2-7
abundance: .
v_gene: TRBV28
CDR3nt: TGTGCCAGCAGTTTAAGCTCAGGGGGCTACGAGCAGTACTTC
CDR3aa: CASSLSSGGYEQYF

d_gene: .
j_gene: TRBJ1-4
abundance: .
v_gene: TRBV19
CDR3nt: TGTGCCAGTAGTCATCAGGGTCGGGCAACTAATGAAAAACTGTTTTTT
CDR3aa: CASSHQGRATNEKLFF

d_gene: .
j_gene: TRBJ2-1
abundance: .
v_gene: TRBV3-1/TRBV3-2
CDR3nt: TGTGCCAGCAGCCAAGAAGGGCTAGCGACGAACAATGAGCAGTTCTTC
CDR3aa: CASSQEGLATNNEQFF

d_gene: .
j_gene: TRBJ2-7
abundance: .
v_gene: TRBV5-1
CDR3nt: TGCGCCAGCAGCGGGGCGGCGGCAGGGAAATCCTACGAGCAGTACTTC
CDR3aa: CASSGAAAGKSYEQYF

d_gene: .
j_gene: TRBJ1-6
abundance: .
v_gene: TRBV28
CDR3nt: TGTGCCAGCAGTTTATTCAGGGGTCATTCACCCCTCCACTTT
CDR3aa: CASSLFRGHSPLHF

d_gene: TRBD2
j_gene: TRBJ2-3
abundance: .
v_gene: TRBV4-3
CDR3nt: TGCGCCAGCAGCCCAGAGACCGTTGCCCTCAAGACTAGCCTATCCTGGGGAAATACGCAGTATTTT
CDR3aa: CASSPETVALKTSLSWGNTQYF

d_gene: TRBD2
j_gene: TRBJ2-1
abundance: .
v_gene: TRBV3-1/TRBV3-2
CDR3nt: TGTGCCAGCAGTGTACTAGCGGGGACTAACAATGAGCAGTTCTTC
CDR3aa: CASSVLAGTNNEQFF

d_gene: .
j_gene: TRBJ2-1
abundance: .
v_gene: TRBV18
CDR3nt: TGTGCCAGCTCACCACCGCGGGATACTAGCTACAATGAGCAGTTCTTC
CDR3aa: CASSPPRDTSYNEQFF

d_gene: TRBD2
j_gene: TRBJ2-7
abundance: .
v_gene: TRBV11-2
CDR3nt: TGTGCCAGCAGCTTAAACGAACCGGGGGGAGACTTCAAGCAGTACTTC
CDR3aa: CASSLNEPGGDFKQYF